This section outlines one T cell receptor beta chain sequence together with its context. Its specificity is not known. The sample comes from a study of OX40 agonist ivuxolimab in advanced cancers. Study overall: Prior therapy, whether anti-PD-1, anti-PD-L1 or anti-CTLA-4, was allowed, and about 40% had some. Study-wide results and caveats: CD4+ and CD8+ T cells in blood underwent clonal expansion by week 6 at 0.1 to 3.0 mg/kg.

Some clones are missing from TCRdb's copy, which holds only in-frame ones; the method was immunoSEQ multiplex PCR. The profile shows tens of thousands of clones, approximately 86% of them singletons. The input for sequencing was CD4+ or CD8+ T cells sorted from blood, taken in a trial of the OX40 agonist ivuxolimab. The TCR originated in an adult with an advanced solid tumor such as melanoma, head and neck, liver or kidney cancer.

The CDR3 DNA reads as TGTGCCAGCAGCTTGGCGGACGCTTTGTTAGAGACCCAGTACTTC. Amino acid sequence: CASSLADALLETQYF. The gene calls are TRBV5-4 and TRBJ2-5; D gene uncertain. CDR1 is SGHNT, CDR2 YYREEE, per germline (reference sequence). The CDR3 contains 15 residues. The V and J ends lost 0 bases and 4 bases respectively, with 13 bases between them.